This T cell receptor beta chain comes out of a study of T cells in Graves' hyperthyroidism and ophthalmopathy. RNA transcripts served as the template for amplifying TCR beta CDR3 regions. HTBI primers were employed in a first-round RT-PCR of the TCR CDR3. TCRdb reanalysed the multiplex PCR reads using MiXCR and keeps one entry per CDR3 protein. There are approximately 620,000 distinct CDR3 sequences in the sample; more than 15% occur only once, and around 3.5% lies in the top ten. Germline CDR1 SEHNR, CDR2 FQNEAQ (reference sequence). The CDR3 contains 13 residues. V was cut by 5 bases and J by 5 bases, with 12 bases left in between. This clonotype was detected a few times.

This sequence was found in a woman aged 40 to 50 with Graves' ophthalmopathy. Sequenced input: blood. This chain uses TRBV7-9 with TRBJ1-2; TRBD1 is a possible D gene (6 bases). CDR3 loop: CASSQWTAYGYTF. The CDR3 DNA follows: TGTGCCAGCAGCCAATGGACAGCTTATGGCTACACCTTC.